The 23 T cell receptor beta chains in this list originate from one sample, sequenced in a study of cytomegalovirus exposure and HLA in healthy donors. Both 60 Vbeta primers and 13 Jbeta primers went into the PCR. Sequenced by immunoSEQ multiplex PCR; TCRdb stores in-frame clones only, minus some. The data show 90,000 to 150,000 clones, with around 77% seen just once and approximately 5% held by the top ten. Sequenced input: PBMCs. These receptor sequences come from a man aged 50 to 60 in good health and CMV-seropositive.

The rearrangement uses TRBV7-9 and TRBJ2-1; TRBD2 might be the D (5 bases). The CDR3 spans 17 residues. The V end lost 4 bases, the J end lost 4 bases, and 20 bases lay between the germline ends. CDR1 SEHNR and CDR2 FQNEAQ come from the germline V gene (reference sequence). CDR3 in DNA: TGTGCCAGCAGCTGGCCGGAGGCTACGCCTCGATACAATGAGCAGTTCTTC. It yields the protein CASSWPEATPRYNEQFF. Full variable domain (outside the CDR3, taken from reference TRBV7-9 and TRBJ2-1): DTGVSQNPRHKITKRGQNVTFRCDPISEHNRLYWYRQTLGQGPEFLTYFQNEAQLEKSRLLSDRFSAERPKGSFSTLEIQRTEQGDSAMYLCASSWPEATPRYNEQFFGPGTRLTVL.

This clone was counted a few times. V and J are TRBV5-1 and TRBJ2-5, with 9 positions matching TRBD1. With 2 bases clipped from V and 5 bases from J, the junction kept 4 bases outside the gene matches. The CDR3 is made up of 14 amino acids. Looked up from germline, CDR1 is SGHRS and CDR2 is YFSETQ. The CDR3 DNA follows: TGCGCCAGCAGCTTAGGAGGACAGGGGGAGACCCAGTACTTC. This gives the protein CASSLGGQGETQYF.

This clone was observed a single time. The CDR3 loop is CAWGDGSTDTQYF. The CDR3, as DNA: TGTGCCTGGGGAGACGGAAGCACAGATACGCAGTATTTT. The rearrangement joins TRBV30 to TRBJ2-3, with D unclear. This CDR3 contains 13 residues. Germline CDR1 reads GTSNPN; CDR2 reads SVGIG (reference sequence). The V gene lost 5 bases and the J gene lost 0 bases, with 9 bases spanning the gap.

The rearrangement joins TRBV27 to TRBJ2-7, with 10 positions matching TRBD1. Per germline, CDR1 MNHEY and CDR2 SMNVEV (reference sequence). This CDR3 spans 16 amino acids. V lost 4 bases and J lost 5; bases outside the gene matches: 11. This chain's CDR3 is CASSSHLDRGQNEQYF. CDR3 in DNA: TGTGCCAGCAGTTCCCATCTCGACAGGGGGCAAAACGAGCAGTACTTC.

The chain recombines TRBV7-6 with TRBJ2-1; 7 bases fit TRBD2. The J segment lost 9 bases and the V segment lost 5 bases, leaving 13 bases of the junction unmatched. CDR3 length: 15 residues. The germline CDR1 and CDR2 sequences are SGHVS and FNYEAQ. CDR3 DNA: TGTGCCAGCAGCGGGGGAGCGGCTAGCGGCCTTGAGCAGTTCTTC. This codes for CASSGGAASGLEQFF. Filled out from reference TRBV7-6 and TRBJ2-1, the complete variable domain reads GAGVSQSPRYKVTKRGQDVALRCDPISGHVSLYWYRQALGQGPEFLTYFNYEAQQDKSGLPNDRFSAERPEGSISTLTIQRTEQRDSAMYRCASSGGAASGLEQFFGPGTRLTVL.

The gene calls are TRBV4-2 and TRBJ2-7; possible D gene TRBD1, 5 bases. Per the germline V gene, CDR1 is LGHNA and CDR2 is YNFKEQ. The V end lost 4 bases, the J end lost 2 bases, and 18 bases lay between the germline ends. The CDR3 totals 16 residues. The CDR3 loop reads CASSPVGQGITYEQYF. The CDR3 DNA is TGTGCCAGCAGCCCCGTCGGCCAGGGTATTACCTACGAGCAGTACTTC.

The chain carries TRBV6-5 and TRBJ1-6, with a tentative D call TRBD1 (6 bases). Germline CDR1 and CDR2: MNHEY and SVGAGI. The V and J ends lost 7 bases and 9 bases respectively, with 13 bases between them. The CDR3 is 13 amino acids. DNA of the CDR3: TGTGCCAGCACAAGCAGGGGAAGTTCACCCCTCCACTTT. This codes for CASTSRGSSPLHF.

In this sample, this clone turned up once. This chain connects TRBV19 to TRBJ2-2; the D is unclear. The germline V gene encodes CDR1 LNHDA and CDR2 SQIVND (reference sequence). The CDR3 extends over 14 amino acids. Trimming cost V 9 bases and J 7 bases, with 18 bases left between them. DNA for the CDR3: TGTGCCAGCACGGGTCTCCCGAGAAACGGGGAGCTGTTTTTT. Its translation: CASTGLPRNGELFF.

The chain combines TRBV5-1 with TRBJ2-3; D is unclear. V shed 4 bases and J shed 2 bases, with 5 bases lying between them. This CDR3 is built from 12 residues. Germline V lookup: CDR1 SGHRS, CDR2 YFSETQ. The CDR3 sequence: CASSPTTDTQYF. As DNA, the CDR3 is TGCGCCAGCAGCCCTACCACAGATACGCAGTATTTT.

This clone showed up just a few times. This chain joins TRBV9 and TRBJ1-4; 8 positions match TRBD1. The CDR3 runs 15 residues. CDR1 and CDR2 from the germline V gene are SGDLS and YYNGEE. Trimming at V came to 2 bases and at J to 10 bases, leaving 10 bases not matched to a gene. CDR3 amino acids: CASSVEQGGFGKLFF. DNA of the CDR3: TGTGCCAGCAGCGTGGAACAGGGGGGGTTCGGAAAACTGTTTTTT.

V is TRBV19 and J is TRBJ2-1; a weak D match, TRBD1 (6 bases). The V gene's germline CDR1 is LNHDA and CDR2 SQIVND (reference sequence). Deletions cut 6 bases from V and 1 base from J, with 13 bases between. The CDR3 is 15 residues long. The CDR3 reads CASRPGQFSYNEQFF. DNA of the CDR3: TGTGCCAGTAGGCCAGGACAGTTTTCCTACAATGAGCAGTTCTTC.

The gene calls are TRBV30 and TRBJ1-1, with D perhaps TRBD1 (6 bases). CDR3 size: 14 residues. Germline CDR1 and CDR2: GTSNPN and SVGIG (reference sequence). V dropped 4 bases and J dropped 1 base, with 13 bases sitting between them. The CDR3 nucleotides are TGTGCCTGGACTAGACAGGTTGGGAACACTGAAGCTTTCTTT. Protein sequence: CAWTRQVGNTEAFF. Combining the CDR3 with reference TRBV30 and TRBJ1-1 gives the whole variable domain SQTIHQWPATLVQPVGSPLSLECTVEGTSNPNLYWYRQAAGRGLQLLFYSVGIGQISSEVPQNLSASRPQDRQFILSSKKLLLSDSGFYLCAWTRQVGNTEAFFGQGTRLTVV.

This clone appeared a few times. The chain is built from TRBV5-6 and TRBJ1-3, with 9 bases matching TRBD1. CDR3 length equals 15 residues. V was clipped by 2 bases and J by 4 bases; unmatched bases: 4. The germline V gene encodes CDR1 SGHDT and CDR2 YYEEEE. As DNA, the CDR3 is TGTGCCAGCAGCTTCCGGGACAGGGCCGGAAACACCATATATTTT. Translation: CASSFRDRAGNTIYF.

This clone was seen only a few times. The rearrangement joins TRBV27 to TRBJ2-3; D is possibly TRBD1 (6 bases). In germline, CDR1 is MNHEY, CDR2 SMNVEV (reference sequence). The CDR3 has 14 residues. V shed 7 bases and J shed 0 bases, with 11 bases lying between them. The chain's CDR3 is CASTRTASTDTQYF. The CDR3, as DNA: TGTGCCAGCACAAGGACAGCTAGCACAGATACGCAGTATTTT.

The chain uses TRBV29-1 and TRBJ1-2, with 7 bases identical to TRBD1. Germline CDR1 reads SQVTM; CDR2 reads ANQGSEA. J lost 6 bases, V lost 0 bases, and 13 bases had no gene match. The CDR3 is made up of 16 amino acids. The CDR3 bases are TGCAGCGTTGAAGACCGCCTCGACAGGGCCCGTGATGGCTACACCTTC. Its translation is CSVEDRLDRARDGYTF.

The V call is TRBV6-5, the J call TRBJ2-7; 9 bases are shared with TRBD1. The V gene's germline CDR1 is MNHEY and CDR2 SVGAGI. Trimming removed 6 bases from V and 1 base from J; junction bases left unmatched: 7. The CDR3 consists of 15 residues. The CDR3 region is CASSLQGASSYEQYF. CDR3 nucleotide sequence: TGTGCCAGCAGCCTACAGGGGGCCTCATCCTACGAGCAGTACTTC.

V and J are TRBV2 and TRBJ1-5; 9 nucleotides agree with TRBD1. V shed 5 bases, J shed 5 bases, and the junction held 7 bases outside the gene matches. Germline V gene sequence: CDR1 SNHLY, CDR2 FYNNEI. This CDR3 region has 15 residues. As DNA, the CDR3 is TGTGCCAGCAGTAAGACAGGGGGAAACGATCAGCCCCAGCATTTT. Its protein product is CASSKTGGNDQPQHF. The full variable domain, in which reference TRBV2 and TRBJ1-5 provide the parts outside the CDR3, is EPEVTQTPSHQVTQMGQEVILRCVPISNHLYFYWYRQILGQKVEFLVSFYNNEISEKSEIFDDQFSVERPDGSNFTLKIRSTKLEDSAMYFCASSKTGGNDQPQHFGDGTRLSIL.

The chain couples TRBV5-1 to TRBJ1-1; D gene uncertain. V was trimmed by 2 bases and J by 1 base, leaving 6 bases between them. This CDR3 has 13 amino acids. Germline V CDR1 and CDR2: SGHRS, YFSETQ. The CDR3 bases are TGCGCCAGCAGCTTACAAGAGAACACTGAAGCTTTCTTT. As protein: CASSLQENTEAFF. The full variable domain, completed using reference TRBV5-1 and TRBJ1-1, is KAGVTQTPRYLIKTRGQQVTLSCSPISGHRSVSWYQQTPGQGLQFLFEYFSETQRNKGNFPGRFSGRQFSNSRSEMNVSTLELGDSALYLCASSLQENTEAFFGQGTRLTVV.

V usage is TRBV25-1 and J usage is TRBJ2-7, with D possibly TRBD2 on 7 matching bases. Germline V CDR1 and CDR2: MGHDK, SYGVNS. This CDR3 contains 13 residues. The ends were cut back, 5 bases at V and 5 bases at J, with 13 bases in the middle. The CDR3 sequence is CASSHIGGHEQYF. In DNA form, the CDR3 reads TGTGCCAGCAGTCACATCGGGGGGCACGAGCAGTACTTC.

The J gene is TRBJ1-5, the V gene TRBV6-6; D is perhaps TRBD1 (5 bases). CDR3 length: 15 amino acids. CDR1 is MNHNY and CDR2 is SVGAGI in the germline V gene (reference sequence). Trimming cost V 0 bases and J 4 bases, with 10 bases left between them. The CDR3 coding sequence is TGTGCCAGCAGTTACTCGAAAACAGGTAATCAGCCCCAGCATTTT. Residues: CASSYSKTGNQPQHF.

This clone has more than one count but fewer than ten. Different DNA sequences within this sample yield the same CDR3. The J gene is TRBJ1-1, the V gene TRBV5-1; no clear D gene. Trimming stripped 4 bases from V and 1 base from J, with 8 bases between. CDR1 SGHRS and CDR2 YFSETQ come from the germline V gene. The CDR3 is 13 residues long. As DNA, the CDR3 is TGCGCCAGCAGCCTGCGCGGGAACACTGAAGCTTTCTTT. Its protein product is CASSLRGNTEAFF.

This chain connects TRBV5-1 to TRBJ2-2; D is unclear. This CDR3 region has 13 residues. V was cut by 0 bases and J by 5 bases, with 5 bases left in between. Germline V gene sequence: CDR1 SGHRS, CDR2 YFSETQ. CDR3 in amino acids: CASSLAVTGELFF. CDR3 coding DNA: TGCGCCAGCAGCTTGGCGGTAACCGGGGAGCTGTTTTTT.

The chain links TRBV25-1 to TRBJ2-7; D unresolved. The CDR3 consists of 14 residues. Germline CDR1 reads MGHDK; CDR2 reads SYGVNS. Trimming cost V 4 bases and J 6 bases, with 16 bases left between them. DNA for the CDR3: TGTGCCAGCAGTGTAGGCAGCCCGTCGGGCGAGCAGTACTTC. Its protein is CASSVGSPSGEQYF.